This TCR beta chain was sequenced during a study of identical twins. In the case of this clonotype: Its antigen is currently unknown.

The cDNA had a unique molecular identifier and a template-switch universal primer site. TCRdb re-analysed the 5' RACE reads in MiXCR, keeping a single row per CDR3 protein. The top ten hold approximately 3.2% of the sample, which has about 570,000 distinct CDR3 sequences, 7.5% to 10% seen once. CDR1 and CDR2 (germline): SGHRS, YFSETQ. V was pared by 0 bases and J by 2 bases, with 11 bases between. This CDR3 is built from 15 residues. Study observations and caveats: Beta out-of-frame sequences showed weaker excess sharing between twins.

These data also featured in a second study, about yellow fever vaccine responses in identical twins.

V and J are TRBV5-1 and TRBJ1-1; D gene ambiguous. The sequence came from a woman aged 18-35 years in good health. Sequencing used PBMCs. This chain's CDR3 is CASSLVRRPNTEAFF. As DNA, the CDR3 is TGCGCCAGCAGCTTGGTAAGGAGACCCAACACTGAAGCTTTCTTT. The full variable domain, in which reference TRBV5-1 and TRBJ1-1 provide the parts outside the CDR3, is KAGVTQTPRYLIKTRGQQVTLSCSPISGHRSVSWYQQTPGQGLQFLFEYFSETQRNKGNFPGRFSGRQFSNSRSEMNVSTLELGDSALYLCASSLVRRPNTEAFFGQGTRLTVV.